The 21 T cell receptor beta chains listed next were all sequenced from one sample in a study of CXCR3-negative and CXCR3-positive naive CD8 T cells. What these receptors recognize is not known. Overall study results and limits: CXCR3-positive naive cells carried more hydrophobic TRB CDR3s than CXCR3-negative ones.

With UMI labels, 5' RACE was used to prepare the TRB cDNA libraries. TCRdb re-called the 5' RACE reads; one entry per CDR3 protein, DNA not given. This sample lists approximately 65,000 distinct CDR3 sequences; its ten largest clones have 0.55% to 0.75%. The sequencing sample was made of naive CXCR3+ CD8+ T cells from blood. As to subset: CD45RO-CCR7+CD27+CD95- naive CD8+ T cells expressing CXCR3 (TNR3+). The origin of the receptors is a human donor in good health. Some clones in this sample may be carry-over from other donors' samples.

V is TRBV3-1 and J is TRBJ2-2; TCRdb selects TRBD2, and the lack of DNA leaves this call unchecked. Germline V gene lookup returns CDR1 LGHDT and CDR2 YNNKEL (reference sequence). The CDR3 covers 16 residues. The CDR3 reads CASSQMELPSTGELFF.

This sequence joins TRBV7-2 and TRBJ2-4; TCRdb outputs TRBD1, but without DNA this stays unchecked. CDR3 size: 14 residues. CDR1 SGHTA and CDR2 FQGNSA come from the germline V gene. This CDR3 reads CASSPPVGGLVQYF.

V and J are TRBV5-6 and TRBJ2-2; TCRdb's assignment of TRBD2 cannot be checked, as there is no DNA. The germline V gene encodes CDR1 SGHDT and CDR2 YYEEEE. The CDR3 loop spans 16 amino acids. CDR3 sequence: CASSLGLAGTTGELFF.

This chain connects TRBV7-9 to TRBJ1-4. CDR1 SEHNR and CDR2 FQNEAQ come from the germline V gene (reference sequence). The CDR3 length is 14 residues. The CDR3 sequence: CASSPSQGNEKLFF.

The chain uses TRBV29-1 and TRBJ2-7. The CDR3 totals 12 residues. Per the germline V gene, CDR1 is SQVTM and CDR2 is ANQGSEA. CDR3 in amino acids: CSVALRSYEQYF.

CDR3 loop: CASSYGTGYEQYF. J is TRBJ2-7 and V is TRBV6-5; TCRdb proposes TRBD1, but this gene call is untestable without DNA. This CDR3 region has 13 residues. The germline V gene encodes CDR1 MNHEY and CDR2 SVGAGI.

The rearrangement joins TRBV29-1 to TRBJ2-2; TCRdb proposes TRBD1, but this gene call is untestable without DNA. Germline CDR1 and CDR2: SQVTM and ANQGSEA. CDR3 length: 15 residues. CDR3 region: CSVEDIDRPTGELFF.

The chain joins TRBV5-5 to TRBJ1-5. This CDR3 has 15 amino acids. The germline V gene has CDR1 SGHKS and CDR2 YYEKEE (reference sequence). CDR3 in amino acids: CASRNRPGGNQPQHF.

V and J are TRBV28 and TRBJ2-5. This CDR3 is built from 13 residues. CDR1 is MDHEN and CDR2 is SYDVKM in the germline V gene. CDR3 sequence: CASSFLGSETQYF.

The genes are TRBV14 and TRBJ1-1; TCRdb gives TRBD1 as the D gene, but with no DNA this cannot be confirmed. This CDR3 has 20 residues. Germline CDR1 is SGHDN and CDR2 is FVKESK. The CDR3: CASSQEGTGGLGFWDTEAFF.

The chain uses TRBV7-9 and TRBJ2-7; the TRBD1 assignment by TCRdb is unverifiable without DNA. CDR3 length: 14 residues. From germline, CDR1 is SEHNR and CDR2 FQNEAQ (reference sequence). The CDR3 here is CASSSSTGIYEQYF. Based on the CDR3 plus reference TRBV7-9 and TRBJ2-7, the full variable domain is DTGVSQNPRHKITKRGQNVTFRCDPISEHNRLYWYRQTLGQGPEFLTYFQNEAQLEKSRLLSDRFSAERPKGSFSTLEIQRTEQGDSAMYLCASSSSTGIYEQYFGPGTRLTVT.

This chain joins TRBV28 and TRBJ2-5. The CDR3 runs 13 residues. CDR1 and CDR2 from the germline V gene are MDHEN and SYDVKM. The CDR3 loop reads CASNKEVQETQYF.

The gene calls are TRBV30 and TRBJ1-1; the TRBD1 assignment by TCRdb is unverifiable without DNA. CDR1 is GTSNPN and CDR2 is SVGIG in the germline V gene (reference sequence). The CDR3 sequence is 13 residues long. The CDR3 spells CAWTSTGKTEAFF.

The chain joins TRBV10-3 to TRBJ1-5. This CDR3 has 15 amino acids. Germline CDR1 and CDR2: ENHRY and SYGVKD. The CDR3 is CAISESTYSNQPQHF.

The J gene is TRBJ1-5, the V gene TRBV7-9. The CDR3 loop spans 12 amino acids. The germline gives CDR1 SEHNR, CDR2 FQNEAQ (reference sequence). CDR3 protein: CASSPDNQPQHF.

The chain employs TRBV7-2 and TRBJ2-7; TCRdb proposes TRBD2, but this gene call is untestable without DNA. Per germline, CDR1 SGHTA and CDR2 FQGNSA. The CDR3 length is 13 residues. CDR3 amino acids: CASSATSVYEQYF. The whole variable domain, remainder taken from reference TRBV7-2 and TRBJ2-7, is GAGVSQSPSNKVTEKGKDVELRCDPISGHTALYWYRQSLGQGLEFLIYFQGNSAPDKSGLPSDRFSAERTGGSVSTLTIQRTQQEDSAVYLCASSATSVYEQYFGPGTRLTVT.

The chain recombines TRBV9 with TRBJ2-7; TCRdb selects TRBD1, and the lack of DNA leaves this call unchecked. The CDR3 is 15 residues long. CDR1 and CDR2 from the germline V gene are SGDLS and YYNGEE. CDR3 protein: CASSPTGGSGYEQYF.

This sequence joins TRBV6-4 and TRBJ2-1; TCRdb lists TRBD1, though no DNA is available to test this call. The germline CDR1 and CDR2 sequences are MRHNA and SNTAGT. The CDR3 consists of 14 residues. The CDR3 region is CASSVTGEFGEQFF.

This chain joins TRBV5-1 and TRBJ2-1; TCRdb calls TRBD2, which cannot be checked without DNA. The CDR3 has 15 residues. The germline V gene has CDR1 SGHRS and CDR2 YFSETQ. The CDR3 loop is CASHPLAGGINEQFF.

The CDR3 region is CASSPGLAVPHGGELFF. This chain uses TRBV7-7 with TRBJ2-2; TCRdb proposes TRBD2, but this gene call is untestable without DNA. The CDR3 totals 17 residues. CDR1 and CDR2 from the germline V gene are SSHAT and FNYEAQ (reference sequence). Full variable domain (remainder filled in from reference TRBV7-7 and TRBJ2-2): GAGVSQSPRYKVTKRGQDVTLRCDPISSHATLYWYQQALGQGPEFLTYFNYEAQPDKSGLPSDRFSAERPEGSISTLTIQRTEQRDSAMYRCASSPGLAVPHGGELFFGEGSRLTVL.

The rearrangement links TRBV19 to TRBJ2-1. The CDR3 is made up of 13 amino acids. Germline V gives CDR1 LNHDA, CDR2 SQIVND (reference sequence). The CDR3 loop is CASSISAANEQFF.